The 16 T cell receptor beta chains listed next were all sequenced from one sample in a study of beta chain features in type 1 diabetes. What these receptors recognize is not known. The whole isolated RNA underwent reverse transcription, so sequencing captured expressed TCRB transcripts. Only in-frame clones appear in the TCRdb table, and some are missing; sequencing was by immunoSEQ multiplex PCR. The repertoire holds under 200,000 clones, around a tenth seen once, with 0.5% in the top ten. Study results and caveats: Type 1 diabetes patients had TCRB CDR3s that were shorter (moderately but significantly so) in all four CD4+ subsets.

The sequencing sample was made of central memory CD4+ T cells from blood. These receptors were collected from a man aged 25-40 years with type 1 diabetes.

The CDR3 bases are TGTGCTAGTGGTTTGGCCCCATCCCACGAGCAGTACTTC. Its translation is CASGLAPSHEQYF. This chain uses TRBV12-5 with TRBJ2-7, with D hard to call. Between the trimmed V and J ends, which lost 1 base and 5 bases, there was a span of 9 bases. The CDR3 is made up of 13 amino acids. Germline V gene lookup returns CDR1 LGHNT and CDR2 FRNRAP.

This clone was recorded a few times. J is TRBJ2-1 and V is TRBV28; 7 nucleotides agree with TRBD2. The CDR3 loop spans 12 amino acids. Germline values: CDR1 MDHEN, CDR2 SYDVKM. V was pared by 8 bases and J by 8 bases, with 6 bases of the junction left unmatched. The CDR3 nucleotides are TGTGCCAGCGGACTAGGTGACTATGAGCAGTTCTTC. It translates to CASGLGDYEQFF.

This clone was found a few times. The DNA of the CDR3 is TGTGCCAGCAGTTTACAGGGGGCTAGTAGCTATGGCTACACCTTC. Translation: CASSLQGASSYGYTF. The chain joins TRBV28 to TRBJ1-2, with 8 bases fitting TRBD1. V lost 2 bases, J lost 4 bases, and 6 bases stayed unmatched. This CDR3 region has 15 residues. Germline V CDR1 and CDR2: MDHEN, SYDVKM.

This chain connects TRBV25-1 to TRBJ2-3; 8 nucleotides line up with TRBD2. The CDR3 consists of 15 residues. The germline CDR1 and CDR2 sequences are MGHDK and SYGVNS. V was clipped by 6 bases and J by 1 base; unmatched bases: 6. The DNA for the CDR3 is TGTGCCAGCAGCAAGCGGGAGTCGGGCACAGATACGCAGTATTTT. Amino acid sequence: CASSKRESGTDTQYF. The full variable domain, rest sourced from reference TRBV25-1 and TRBJ2-3, is EADIYQTPRYLVIGTGKKITLECSQTMGHDKMYWYQQDPGMELHLIHYSYGVNSTEKGDLSSESTVSRIRTEHFPLTLESARPSHTSQYLCASSKRESGTDTQYFGPGTRLTVL.

This chain connects TRBV28 to TRBJ2-7; no clear D gene. This CDR3 comprises 13 residues. Germline CDR1 and CDR2: MDHEN and SYDVKM. The V end lost 6 bases, the J end lost 0 bases, and 9 bases lay between the germline ends. The CDR3 DNA sequence: TGTGCCAGCAGATCCCAGGTCTCCTACGAGCAGTACTTC. It is translated as CASRSQVSYEQYF.

V is TRBV28 and J is TRBJ1-4, with a weak D call TRBD1 (6 bases). Germline V lookup: CDR1 MDHEN, CDR2 SYDVKM. The V end was cut by 4 bases, the J end by 7 bases, with 10 bases between. The CDR3 has 13 residues. CDR3 nucleotides: TGTGCCAGCAGTTCATCGACAGGTGAAAAACTGTTTTTT. Translating gives CASSSSTGEKLFF.

This clone was picked up a small number of times. The genes are TRBV7-2 and TRBJ2-7; 7 nucleotides match TRBD1. In germline, CDR1 is SGHTA, CDR2 FQGNSA. The CDR3 is 15 residues long. V lost 4 bases to trimming and J lost 1 base; unmatched junction nucleotides: 7. As DNA, the CDR3 is TGTGCCAGCAGCTCTACAGGGGCCTCTTCCTACGAGCAGTACTTC. It translates to CASSSTGASSYEQYF.

This clone was found a few times. This chain uses TRBV7-9 with TRBJ2-2; the D is unclear. Trimming took off 1 base at V and 7 bases at J, with 7 bases between the two ends. The CDR3 has 13 residues. Germline CDR1 and CDR2: SEHNR and FQNEAQ (reference sequence). The CDR3 nucleotides are TGTGCCAGCAGCTTAGTTACCAGCGGGGAGCTGTTTTTT. Amino acids: CASSLVTSGELFF.

Here the CDR3 DNA reads TGTGCCAGCAGCTTAGATGCGGGAGTTTCCAATGAGCAGTTCTTC. As protein: CASSLDAGVSNEQFF. The chain has TRBV7-9 and TRBJ2-1; 7 positions agree with TRBD2. The V segment lost 1 base and the J segment 6 bases; nucleotides outside the gene matches: 6. The CDR3 is 15 residues long. Germline assignment: CDR1 SEHNR and CDR2 FQNEAQ (reference sequence).

This clone was observed a handful of times. The chain combines TRBV25-1 with TRBJ1-5; D not resolved. V lost 5 bases and J lost 9, with 11 bases in between. Germline CDR1 is MGHDK and CDR2 is SYGVNS. The CDR3 contains 12 residues. The CDR3: CASSNPSGPQHF. The CDR3 DNA is TGTGCCAGCAGTAATCCCTCGGGGCCCCAGCATTTT.

The chain couples TRBV5-1 to TRBJ2-3, with 8 positions matching TRBD2. V shed 6 bases and J 11 bases; nucleotides not matched to a gene: 14. The CDR3 contains 14 residues. In germline, CDR1 is SGHRS, CDR2 YFSETQ. CDR3 DNA: TGCGCCAGCATCCCCGATGCGGGACTAGAGGTGCAGTATTTT. It encodes CASIPDAGLEVQYF.

The table lists this clone with a few counts. V gene TRBV6-1 combines with J gene TRBJ2-1, with D possibly matching TRBD2 (6 bases). V lost 9 bases to trimming and J lost 9 bases, with 24 bases between them. The CDR3 extends over 15 amino acids. Germline CDR1 is MNHNS and CDR2 is SASEGT. CDR3 amino acids: CARSRSGRVEGEQFF. The DNA for the CDR3 is TGTGCCAGAAGCCGCTCGGGACGGGTGGAGGGTGAGCAGTTCTTC.

The chain links TRBV7-8 to TRBJ2-2; TRBD2 matches at 10 bases. The germline gives CDR1 SGHVS, CDR2 FQNEAQ. Trimming at V came to 6 bases and at J to 5 bases, leaving 6 bases not matched to a gene. The CDR3 is 15 amino acids. CDR3 coding DNA: TGTGCCAGCAGTTCTAGCGGGAGCTGGACCGGGGAGCTGTTTTTT. This sequence encodes CASSSSGSWTGELFF.

There are many counts of this clone. The V call is TRBV4-2, the J call TRBJ2-1, with TRBD1 identical over 10 bases. This CDR3 is built from 17 residues. Germline V gene lookup returns CDR1 LGHNA and CDR2 YNFKEQ. V gave up 2 bases and J gave up 5 bases; unmatched junction bases: 9. Here the CDR3 DNA reads TGTGCCAGCAGCCAACTCTATAGGGACAGGGGAAACAATGAGCAGTTCTTC. Amino acid sequence: CASSQLYRDRGNNEQFF.

The chain carries TRBV15 and TRBJ2-3, with unresolved D. Per germline, CDR1 LNHNV and CDR2 YYDKDF (reference sequence). Trimming shortened V by 0 bases and J by 0 bases, and 7 bases separated the two germline ends. CDR3 length: 15 residues. The CDR3 loop is CATSRDRLSTDTQYF. The DNA of the CDR3 is TGTGCCACCAGCAGAGACCGCCTAAGCACAGATACGCAGTATTTT. The full variable domain, completed using reference TRBV15 and TRBJ2-3, is DAMVIQNPRYQVTQFGKPVTLSCSQTLNHNVMYWYQQKSSQAPKLLFHYYDKDFNNEADTPDNFQSRRPNTSFCFLDIRSPGLGDTAMYLCATSRDRLSTDTQYFGPGTRLTVL.

The V call is TRBV7-2, the J call TRBJ2-1; D is undetermined. The germline V and J ends were trimmed by 0 bases and 8 bases, with 5 bases remaining between them. The germline CDR1 and CDR2 sequences are SGHTA and FQGNSA. The CDR3 loop spans 12 amino acids. This CDR3 is CASSLARHEQFF. In DNA, the CDR3 is TGTGCCAGCAGCTTAGCGCGTCATGAGCAGTTCTTC.